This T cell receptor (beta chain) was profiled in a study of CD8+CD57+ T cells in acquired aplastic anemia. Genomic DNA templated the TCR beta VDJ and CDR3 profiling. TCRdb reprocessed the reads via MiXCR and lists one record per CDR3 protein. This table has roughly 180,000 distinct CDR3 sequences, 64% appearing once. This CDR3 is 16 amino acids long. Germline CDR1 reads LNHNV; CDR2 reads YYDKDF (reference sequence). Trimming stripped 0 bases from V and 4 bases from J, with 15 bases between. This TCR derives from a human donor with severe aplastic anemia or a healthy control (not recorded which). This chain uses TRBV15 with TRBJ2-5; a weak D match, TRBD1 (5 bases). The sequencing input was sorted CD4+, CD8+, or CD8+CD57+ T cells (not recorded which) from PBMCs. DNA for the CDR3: TGTGCCACCAGCAGAGATCAGGAAGGGGTGGGAGAGACCCAGTACTTC. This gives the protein CATSRDQEGVGETQYF.